A single sample is the source of the 8 T cell receptor beta chains below, sequenced in a study of cytomegalovirus exposure and HLA in healthy donors (dated by TCRdb to about 2017). The library relied on the immunoSEQ multiplex PCR assay. For the multiplex PCR, a mixture combining 60 forward primers for TCR Vbeta segments and 13 reverse primers for TCR Jbeta segments was used. Here the immuneACCESS table is served through TCRdb, limited to in-frame sequences with V and J called. Missing clones are a known gap in these copies; in checked studies unresolved V genes cover under half, and the rest lacks a known reason. The sample table contains more than 150,000 clones; only one count was recorded for around 80% of them. The leading ten clones occupy 3% to 3.5% of the sample. The sample consisted of PBMCs. The receptors were gathered from a woman aged 50 to 65 in good health and CMV-seropositive.

V usage is TRBV6-1 and J usage is TRBJ2-1; TRBD1 matches at 11 bases. The CDR3 runs to 15 residues. V shed 5 bases, J shed 4 bases, and the junction held 4 bases outside the gene matches. Germline CDR1 MNHNS, CDR2 SASEGT. CDR3 loop: CASSPGQGGYNEQFF. CDR3 DNA sequence: TGTGCCAGCAGTCCGGGACAGGGGGGATACAATGAGCAGTTCTTC.

The V call is TRBV27, the J call TRBJ2-2, with 10 positions matching TRBD2. The V and J ends lost 0 bases and 7 bases, in that order; junction bases with no gene match: 11. This CDR3 is built from 18 residues. The germline gives CDR1 MNHEY, CDR2 SMNVEV (reference sequence). The CDR3 nucleotides are TGTGCCAGCAGTTTATCGATTGAGCGGGGGGGCCAGCACGGGGAGCTGTTTTTT. It encodes CASSLSIERGGQHGELFF.

The chain uses TRBV7-3 and TRBJ2-1; D not resolved. V lost 8 bases and J 9 bases, leaving 17 bases between the germline ends. This CDR3 has 13 amino acids. Germline loops: CDR1 SGHTA, CDR2 FQGTGA. CDR3 nucleotide sequence: TGTGCCAGCTGGCGTCCTAAGGTAGCTGAGCAGTTCTTC. This codes for CASWRPKVAEQFF.

This sequence joins TRBV6-1 and TRBJ2-1; the D gene is possibly TRBD2 (6 bases). This CDR3 comprises 14 residues. CDR1 and CDR2 (germline): MNHNS, SASEGT. The V end lost 8 bases, the J end lost 10 bases, and 21 bases lay between the germline ends. CDR3 protein: CASGLSGLVGEQFF. CDR3 DNA sequence: TGTGCCAGCGGTTTGAGCGGGCTTGTTGGAGAGCAGTTCTTC.

This chain connects TRBV15 to TRBJ1-5; 8 bases match TRBD1. The length of the CDR3 is 14 residues. V was pared by 6 bases and J by 2 bases, with 3 bases of the junction left unmatched. CDR1 is LNHNV and CDR2 is YYDKDF in the germline V gene (reference sequence). Here the CDR3 DNA reads TGTGCCACCAGAATGGACAGGGGCAATCAGCCCCAGCATTTT. It translates to CATRMDRGNQPQHF.

The rearrangement links TRBV14 to TRBJ2-3; D is perhaps TRBD1 (6 bases). Germline CDR1 and CDR2: SGHDN and FVKESK. Between the trimmed V and J ends, which lost 0 bases and 7 bases, there was a span of 11 bases. This CDR3 spans 14 amino acids. The CDR3 protein is CASSQEAGAHTQYF. The CDR3 DNA reads as TGTGCCAGCAGCCAAGAAGCAGGGGCCCATACGCAGTATTTT.

The V and J genes are TRBV6-1 and TRBJ2-5; D is possibly TRBD1 (6 bases). CDR1 and CDR2 from the germline V gene are MNHNS and SASEGT. The CDR3 is made up of 12 amino acids. V gave up 8 bases and J gave up 5 bases, with 12 bases separating them. CDR3 sequence: CASQPGVETQYF. The CDR3 nucleotides are TGTGCCAGCCAGCCAGGGGTTGAGACCCAGTACTTC.

The count of this clone is one. V is TRBV30 and J is TRBJ1-1, with D possibly being TRBD1 (5 bases). This CDR3 region has 13 residues. The germline gives CDR1 GTSNPN, CDR2 SVGIG (reference sequence). V was shortened by 0 bases and J by 2 bases, with 7 bases between the two germline ends. CDR3 nucleotides: TGTGCCTGGAGTGTACAGGCCAACACTGAAGCTTTCTTT. Translation gives CAWSVQANTEAFF.